These 3 T cell receptor beta chains share one sample of origin, sequenced in a study of Graves' ophthalmopathy and Graves' hyperthyroidism. CDR3 regions of TCR beta were amplified from RNA transcripts. Scientists carried out first-round RT-PCR using HTBI primers and then a second-round multiplex PCR. In TCRdb, the multiplex PCR reads were re-called with MiXCR into one record per CDR3 protein. The table lists approximately 160,000 distinct CDR3 sequences, 39% of them singletons, with around 9.3% in the top ten. Sequenced sample: peripheral blood. Receptor source: a man aged 30 to 45 with Graves' ophthalmopathy.

The chain combines TRBV6-4 with TRBJ2-7; 10 nucleotides align to TRBD2. CDR1 MRHNA and CDR2 SNTAGT come from the germline V gene. This CDR3 contains 18 residues. The junction had 11 bases not matched to a gene; V was cut back by 2 bases and J by 1 base. CDR3 sequence (DNA): TGTGCCAGCAGTGACCTGAAAAGGCCTAGCGGGAGTTCCTACGAGCAGTACTTC. Translated: CASSDLKRPSGSSYEQYF.

This clonotype was counted at least ten times. The rearrangement joins TRBV12-3 or TRBV12-4 to TRBJ2-5; 7 positions agree with TRBD1. After removal of 6 bases from V and 4 bases from J, the junction contained 5 bases not matched to a gene. The CDR3 runs to 13 residues. The CDR3 sequence: CASRSTGRETQYF. CDR3 sequence (DNA): TGTGCCAGCAGATCGACAGGGAGAGAGACCCAGTACTTC.

This clonotype was recorded many times. The chain uses TRBV20-1 and TRBJ2-5; TRBD1 or TRBD2 may be the D gene (5 bases each). The CDR3 has 15 amino acids. The V end lost 2 bases, the J end lost 4 bases, and 17 bases lay between the germline ends. Per the germline V gene, CDR1 is DFQATT and CDR2 is SNEGSKA (reference sequence). CDR3 nucleotide sequence: TGCAGTGCTAGAAGTGGGGCGGCGGGTGGAGAGACCCAGTACTTC. It translates to CSARSGAAGGETQYF.